This T cell receptor (beta chain) was observed in a study of blood T cell repertoires in COVID-19. On the study more broadly: Samples taken during acute and convalescent COVID-19 were collected in the United States, Italy and Spain.

In its sample, this clone was seen once. Here immunoSEQ multiplex PCR was the method, and the copy in TCRdb shows in-frame clones only, minus some. This sample has 270,000 or so clones, with about 80% found just once. Individuals drawn from approximately 26 US areas were roughly 18 to 95 years old. Participant reports of clinical history set cohort assignment. Each recovered donor of Cohort 3 presented with two negative PCRs, clearance, or symptom resolution. In germline, CDR1 is MNHEY, CDR2 SVGAGI. Trimming removed 7 bases from V and 5 bases from J, with 15 bases in between. The CDR3 spans 14 residues.

Sequenced input: PBMCs or T cells enriched from blood (not recorded which). This receptor was identified in a man aged 50 or older who had recovered from COVID-19. V is TRBV6-5 and J is TRBJ1-5; D remains ambiguous. DNA of the CDR3: TGTGCCAGCATTCCGGACTCCGTGTATCAGCCCCAGCATTTT. It translates to CASIPDSVYQPQHF.